The clone carrying this TCR beta chain was found a few times. Assay: immunoSEQ multiplex PCR; the TCRdb copy retains only in-frame clones and omits some. The data contain hundreds of thousands of clones, 70% to 80% of them singletons. The data derive from a study of shared clonotypes between healthy human individuals. Trimming left V 3 bases short and J 3 bases short, with 13 bases between. The CDR3 runs 14 residues. CDR1 and CDR2 from the germline V gene are GTSNPN and SVGIG (reference sequence). The clonotype comes from a woman aged 40 to 50 in good health. Some clones in this sample may be carry-over from other donors' samples. The material sequenced was PBMCs. The chain joins TRBV30 to TRBJ2-3; no clear D gene. CDR3 sequence (DNA): TGTGCCTGGAGAGGCAGCCCCTCGACAGATACGCAGTATTTT. This translates into CAWRGSPSTDTQYF.